This T cell receptor beta chain was captured by sequencing in a study of control samples from healthy donors and cancer patients. V lost 1 base and J lost 0, with 9 bases in between. Germline lookup yields CDR1 SGHTA and CDR2 FQGNSA. The CDR3 sequence is 15 residues long. Measured with immunoSEQ multiplex PCR; TCRdb has only the in-frame clones, and not every one. The data contain some 80,000 clones, around 92% of them singletons. Sequences were obtained from blood. The chain couples TRBV7-2 to TRBJ2-5; the D gene is possibly TRBD2 (6 bases). This TCR was sampled from a woman aged 55-69 years in good health. The DNA of the CDR3 is TGTGCCAGCAGCTTAGATGGCGGGGACCAAGAGACCCAGTACTTC. Translating gives CASSLDGGDQETQYF.